This T cell receptor beta chain was recorded in a study of blood T cells in healthy people across ages. Whole-study results and caveats: Possibly confounding the expanded clonotype changes was the fact that donor CMV status was unknown. Because sorting was not performed, PBMCs prevented conclusive naive versus antigen-experienced comparison. Long-lived donors carried more naive CD4+ cells and greater diversity than aged donors.

It was with a sample-barcoded 5' primer and a J-beta primer mix that a second PCR of about 6 to 11 cycles was run. TCRdb called the 5' RACE reads again in MiXCR, with one record for every CDR3 protein. The sample carries roughly 2 million distinct CDR3 sequences, about 49% recorded once. A note on this clonotype: Its specificity is unknown.

V trimming: 7 bases; J trimming: 0 bases; junction bases outside the gene matches: 5. The V gene's germline CDR1 is SGHRS and CDR2 YFSETQ. The CDR3 consists of 14 residues. This receptor was obtained from a woman aged 40-49 years in good health. The source material was blood. The gene calls are TRBV5-1 and TRBJ2-7, with 9 bases fitting TRBD1. The CDR3 protein is CASEPGQGSYEQYF. The CDR3 nucleotides are TGCGCCAGCGAACCGGGACAGGGCTCCTACGAGCAGTACTTC.